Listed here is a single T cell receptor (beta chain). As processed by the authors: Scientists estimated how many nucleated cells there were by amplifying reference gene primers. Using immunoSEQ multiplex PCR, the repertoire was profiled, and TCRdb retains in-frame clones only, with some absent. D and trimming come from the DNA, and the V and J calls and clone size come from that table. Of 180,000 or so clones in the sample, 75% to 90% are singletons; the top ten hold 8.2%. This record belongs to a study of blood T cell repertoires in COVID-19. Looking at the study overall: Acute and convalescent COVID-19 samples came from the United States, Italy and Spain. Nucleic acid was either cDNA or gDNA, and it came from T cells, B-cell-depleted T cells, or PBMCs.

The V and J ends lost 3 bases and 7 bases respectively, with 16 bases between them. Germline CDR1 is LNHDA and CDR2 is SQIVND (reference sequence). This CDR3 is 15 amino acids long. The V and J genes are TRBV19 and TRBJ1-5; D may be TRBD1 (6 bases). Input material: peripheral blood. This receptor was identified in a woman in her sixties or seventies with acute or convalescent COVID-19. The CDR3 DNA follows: TGTGCCAGTAGTATTGGAACAGGGTTCGGGCAGCCCCAGCATTTT. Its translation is CASSIGTGFGQPQHF.